This TCR beta chain was sequenced in a study of blood T cell repertoires in COVID-19. The study recruited people aged about 18 to 95 years across about 25 US areas. Two negative PCRs, clearance, or symptom resolution had been documented for recovered Cohort 3 donors. The CDR3 extends over 15 amino acids. Per the germline V gene, CDR1 is LNHDA and CDR2 is SQIVND (reference sequence). Trimming at V came to 3 bases and at J to 5 bases, leaving 9 bases not matched to a gene. Authors' data handling: It was from reference gene primer amplification that nucleated cell counts were estimated. Data came from immunoSEQ multiplex PCR; TCRdb stores just in-frame clones and leaves some out. Clone size and the V and J calls come from that table; the DNA yielded D and trimming. Among about 480,000 clones listed, over 75% were seen once.

The genes are TRBV19 and TRBJ2-7; 8 positions match TRBD2. The sample was PBMCs or T cells enriched from blood (not recorded which). This TCR was sampled from a woman between 40 and 50 years old who had recovered from COVID-19. The CDR3 sequence: CASSMRRAGADEQYF. The CDR3 nucleotides read TGTGCCAGTAGTATGAGAAGAGCGGGAGCCGACGAGCAGTACTTC.